This TCR beta chain was recorded in a study of blood T cell repertoires in COVID-19. As for the study in general: Italy, Spain and the United States were the sources of the convalescent and acute COVID-19 samples.

In the original workflow: Reference gene primers were amplified, and this amplification served to estimate nucleated cell counts. Method: immunoSEQ multiplex PCR; TCRdb's copy keeps in-frame clones and lacks some. The V and J calls and clone size were taken over from that table, and D and trimming were inferred from the DNA. The data hold more than 120,000 clones, with approximately 88% observed a single time. The germline V and J ends were trimmed by 5 bases and 3 bases, with 11 bases remaining between them. CDR1 and CDR2 (germline): SGHNT, YENEEA. The CDR3 totals 13 residues. J is TRBJ2-7 and V is TRBV11-3, with D perhaps matching TRBD1 (5 bases). The source material was peripheral blood. This TCR derives from a human donor in a cohort sampled during active COVID-19. DNA for the CDR3: TGTGCCAGCAGCCCAGGACAAAGCTACGAGCAGTACTTC. Translating it yields CASSPGQSYEQYF.